This T cell receptor beta chain stems from a study of a mutant IDH1 vaccine in newly diagnosed glioma. At the level of the study: There were eight vaccinations for patients, given in weeks 1, 3, 5, 7, 11, 15, 19 and 23. The study started vaccination 4-6 weeks after radiotherapy alone, or with temozolomide cycles.

Indicated time point: week 23, last vaccination. Every vaccination contained 300 ug of the mutant IDH1 20-mer peptide and was paired with topical imiquimod. Newly diagnosed WHO grade 3 or 4 IDH1-mutant, ATRX-lost astrocytomas were identified in the donors. A note on this clone: What it recognizes is unknown.

The germline CDR1 and CDR2 sequences are LGHNA and YSLEER. The CDR3 runs to 16 residues. Trimming shortened V by 0 bases and J by 0 bases, and 9 bases separated the two germline ends. The data were produced by immunoSEQ multiplex PCR, yet TCRdb's version contains in-frame clones alone and is incomplete. The sample lists approximately 41,000 clones, around 93% seen once, with 3.9% in the top ten. This sample comprised PBMCs, obtained from a glioma patient whose treatment included an IDH1 peptide vaccine. This rearrangement joins TRBV4-3 to TRBJ1-5, with a weak D call TRBD1 (6 bases). This clonotype originated in a man aged 45-65 years with glioma. CDR3 loop: CASSQDSGVSNQPQHF. In DNA form, the CDR3 reads TGCGCCAGCAGCCAAGATTCAGGGGTTAGCAATCAGCCCCAGCATTTT.